The 32 T cell receptor beta chains reported below all come from one sample, sequenced in a study of blood T cell repertoires in COVID-19. Sequencing used immunoSEQ multiplex PCR; TCRdb keeps in-frame clones, though not all of them. The table lists more than 95,000 clones, approximately 87% of them singletons. The sequenced material came from peripheral blood. The receptor source for this set is a man aged 45-65 years with acute or convalescent COVID-19.

CDR3 protein: CASSQRDRGRTGELFF. CDR3 sequence (DNA): TGTGCCAGCAGCCAAAGGGACAGGGGGAGAACCGGGGAGCTGTTTTTT. The chain combines TRBV14 with TRBJ2-2, with 11 bases fitting TRBD1. The V gene's germline CDR1 is SGHDN and CDR2 FVKESK. V lost 2 bases, J lost 5 bases, and 4 bases stayed unmatched. The CDR3 runs to 16 residues.

The count of this clone is one. The V call is TRBV9, the J call TRBJ2-7; maybe TRBD1 (5 bases). V lost 3 bases and J 1 base, leaving 8 bases between the germline ends. Germline CDR1 and CDR2: SGDLS and YYNGEE. This CDR3 has 13 residues. The CDR3 coding sequence is TGTGCCAGCAGCGGGGGCCTATCCTACGAGCAGTACTTC. This sequence encodes CASSGGLSYEQYF.

The chain links TRBV7-8 to TRBJ1-2; D perhaps matches TRBD1 (5 bases). Between the trimmed V and J ends, which lost 0 bases and 3 bases, there was a span of 17 bases. The V gene's germline CDR1 is SGHVS and CDR2 FQNEAQ. The CDR3 length is 17 residues. The DNA for the CDR3 is TGTGCCAGCAGCTTAGCGCCTATAGGGGCTGTGGACTATGGCTACACCTTC. Amino acids: CASSLAPIGAVDYGYTF.

The genes are TRBV9 and TRBJ2-1; D may be TRBD2 (5 bases). The germline V gene encodes CDR1 SGDLS and CDR2 YYNGEE. There are 15 residues in the CDR3. Trimming cost V 0 bases and J 4 bases, with 11 bases left between them. CDR3 nucleotide sequence: TGTGCCAGCAGCGTAGATCGCGGGCGGTACAATGAGCAGTTCTTC. It translates to CASSVDRGRYNEQFF.

J is TRBJ2-3 and V is TRBV4-3; D uncertain. Germline V CDR1 and CDR2: LGHNA, YSLEER. Trimming left V 0 bases short and J 5 bases short, with 6 bases between. The CDR3 sequence is 13 residues long. The DNA for the CDR3 is TGCGCCAGCAGCCAAGAGAGGCGAGATACGCAGTATTTT. Residues: CASSQERRDTQYF.

The chain employs TRBV24-1 and TRBJ2-7; D possibly corresponds to TRBD1 (6 bases). This CDR3 spans 20 amino acids. V was shortened by 1 base and J by 4 bases, with 28 bases between the two germline ends. The germline CDR1 and CDR2 sequences are KGHDR and SFDVKD. The CDR3 bases are TGTGCCACCAGTGATTTAGGTTGTGGGCAGGGGTGTAGTTCCTGGTACGAGCAGTACTTC. This gives the protein CATSDLGCGQGCSSWYEQYF.

This clone was seen a few times. This chain links TRBV10-1 with TRBJ2-2, with 10 nucleotides matching TRBD1. The CDR3 length is 13 residues. After removal of 9 bases from V and 5 bases from J, the junction contained 3 bases not matched to a gene. Germline assignment: CDR1 WNHNN and CDR2 SYGVQD (reference sequence). The CDR3, as DNA: TGCGCCAGTTGGGACAGGGGAACCGGGGAGCTGTTTTTT. Amino acid sequence: CASWDRGTGELFF.

The chain couples TRBV6-6 to TRBJ1-1; the D gene is possibly TRBD1 (5 bases). Deletions cut 7 bases from V and 5 bases from J, with 17 bases between. The CDR3 extends over 14 amino acids. Per germline, CDR1 MNHNY and CDR2 SVGAGI (reference sequence). CDR3 region: CASTPKGRETEAFF. In DNA, the CDR3 is TGTGCCAGCACTCCCAAGGGGAGGGAGACTGAAGCTTTCTTT.

The chain joins TRBV5-1 to TRBJ1-6; D unresolved. Per the germline V gene, CDR1 is SGHRS and CDR2 is YFSETQ. This CDR3 has 15 amino acids. The germline V and J ends were trimmed by 1 base and 8 bases, with 13 bases remaining between them. The CDR3 sequence is CASSLYSGGYSPLHF. The CDR3 DNA reads as TGCGCCAGCAGCTTGTACTCGGGTGGGTATTCACCCCTCCACTTT.

The chain joins TRBV24-1 to TRBJ1-1, with unresolved D. Germline values: CDR1 KGHDR, CDR2 SFDVKD. CDR3 length equals 12 residues. V lost 5 bases and J lost 5, with 8 bases in between. The CDR3 sequence: CATSGRGTEAFF. Written as DNA, the CDR3 is TGTGCCACCAGTGGGCGAGGGACTGAAGCTTTCTTT.

This clone was picked up a small number of times. This sequence joins TRBV19 and TRBJ2-6, with TRBD1 matching over 8 bases. The germline CDR1 and CDR2 sequences are LNHDA and SQIVND (reference sequence). The CDR3 is made up of 16 amino acids. The V and J ends lost 8 bases and 0 bases, in that order; junction bases with no gene match: 6. For the CDR3, the DNA is TGTGCCAGTCGCAGGGGGCAGAACTCTGGGGCCAACGTCCTGACTTTC. As protein: CASRRGQNSGANVLTF.

This rearrangement joins TRBV7-2 to TRBJ2-3, with TRBD2 identical over 11 bases. The CDR3 sequence is 17 residues long. From germline, CDR1 is SGHTA and CDR2 FQGNSA. V was clipped by 2 bases and J by 0 bases; unmatched bases: 4. CDR3 loop: CASSLLGLAVSTDTQYF. The CDR3 DNA reads as TGTGCCAGCAGCTTATTGGGACTAGCGGTTAGCACAGATACGCAGTATTTT. The entire variable domain, with the rest obtained from reference TRBV7-2 and TRBJ2-3, is as follows: GAGVSQSPSNKVTEKGKDVELRCDPISGHTALYWYRQSLGQGLEFLIYFQGNSAPDKSGLPSDRFSAERTGGSVSTLTIQRTQQEDSAVYLCASSLLGLAVSTDTQYFGPGTRLTVL.

V and J are TRBV5-4 and TRBJ2-2; weak D call: TRBD2 (6 bases). The CDR3 loop spans 16 amino acids. Trimming removed 9 bases at V and 4 bases at J, with 22 bases between. The V gene's germline CDR1 is SGHNT and CDR2 YYREEE (reference sequence). CDR3 region: CATAPPRLVGTGELFF. CDR3 sequence (DNA): TGTGCCACCGCTCCCCCGAGACTAGTCGGCACCGGGGAGCTGTTTTTT.

The V gene is TRBV24-1, the J gene TRBJ1-2; D not certain. Germline V lookup: CDR1 KGHDR, CDR2 SFDVKD. The V end was cut by 1 base, the J end by 2 bases, with 7 bases between. The CDR3 length is 14 residues. The CDR3 region is CATSDFPGNYGYTF. The CDR3 DNA is TGTGCCACCAGTGATTTTCCCGGGAACTATGGCTACACCTTC.

The V and J genes are TRBV24-1 and TRBJ2-1, with 8 nucleotides matching TRBD1. Per germline, CDR1 KGHDR and CDR2 SFDVKD. The CDR3 has 15 residues. J was trimmed by 8 bases and V by 4 bases; bases with no gene match: 9. The CDR3 DNA reads as TGTGCCACCAGTGAGCAGGGGGCCATGGCGGATGAGCAGTTCTTC. Protein product: CATSEQGAMADEQFF.

The chain combines TRBV6-6 with TRBJ2-3; D not resolved. The CDR3 contains 15 residues. Trimming left V 0 bases short and J 2 bases short, with 9 bases between. Germline CDR1 and CDR2: MNHNY and SVGAGI (reference sequence). This CDR3 is CASSYSEYITDTQYF. CDR3 nucleotide sequence: TGTGCCAGCAGTTACTCGGAGTACATCACAGATACGCAGTATTTT.

V gene TRBV21-1 combines with J gene TRBJ2-1; TRBD2 is the table's D call, not checked against the DNA. TRBV21-1 is recorded as a pseudogene. The CDR3 runs 13 residues. CDR3 region: CASSPGRDREQFF. The DNA for the CDR3 is TGTGCCAGCAGCCCGGGGCGGGACCGGGAGCAGTTCTTC.

The rearrangement joins TRBV24-1 to TRBJ2-6, with D possibly matching TRBD2 (6 bases). This CDR3 is 16 amino acids long. The germline V and J ends were trimmed by 4 bases and 2 bases, with 11 bases remaining between them. Germline V lookup: CDR1 KGHDR, CDR2 SFDVKD. The CDR3 protein is CATSDPGVAGANVLTF. DNA for the CDR3: TGTGCCACCAGTGACCCGGGGGTTGCTGGGGCCAACGTCCTGACTTTC.

About this clone: Additional DNA sequences in this sample encode the identical CDR3. Here the CDR3 reads CASSPGGNQPQHF. The CDR3 DNA reads as TGTGCCAGCTCACCAGGCGGAAATCAGCCCCAGCATTTT. The chain joins TRBV18 to TRBJ1-5, with D hard to call. The CDR3 is 13 residues long. Between the trimmed V and J ends, which lost 2 bases and 4 bases, there was a span of 6 bases. CDR1 and CDR2 from the germline V gene are KGHSH and LQKENI. Full variable domain (outside the CDR3, taken from reference TRBV18 and TRBJ1-5): NAGVMQNPRHLVRRRGQEARLRCSPMKGHSHVYWYRQLPEEGLKFMVYLQKENIIDESGMPKERFSAEFPKEGPSILRIQQVVRGDSAAYFCASSPGGNQPQHFGDGTRLSIL.

This chain connects TRBV19 to TRBJ2-3; D possibly corresponds to TRBD1 (6 bases). The V and J ends lost 0 bases and 6 bases respectively, with 13 bases between them. This CDR3 contains 15 residues. The germline CDR1 and CDR2 sequences are LNHDA and SQIVND (reference sequence). As DNA, the CDR3 is TGTGCCAGTAGTATAGATCGGGTAACAGGGGATACGCAGTATTTT. Amino acids: CASSIDRVTGDTQYF.

This clone was counted a single time. The J gene is TRBJ2-7, the V gene TRBV14; D is perhaps TRBD1 (6 bases). This CDR3 is 14 amino acids long. Deletions cut 2 bases from V and 7 bases from J, with 15 bases between. CDR1 and CDR2 (germline): SGHDN, FVKESK. The CDR3 bases are TGTGCCAGCAGCCAACAGCACAGGGTTACGGAGCAGTACTTC. It codes for CASSQQHRVTEQYF.

The rearrangement uses TRBV6-6 and TRBJ2-5, with D possibly being TRBD1 (6 bases). Germline assignment: CDR1 MNHNY and CDR2 SVGAGI (reference sequence). V dropped 2 bases and J dropped 1 base, with 14 bases sitting between them. The CDR3 runs 16 residues. The CDR3 loop is CASSYPPQGFQETQYF. The CDR3 DNA sequence: TGTGCCAGCAGTTACCCCCCCCAGGGGTTCCAAGAGACCCAGTACTTC.

On this clone: Sequence at one end of the junction differs from germline and may be a read error. This chain links TRBV18 with TRBJ2-3, with 7 positions matching TRBD1. Germline CDR1 and CDR2: KGHSH and LQKENI. The CDR3 length is 15 residues. The CDR3 sequence is CASSPLRSGQDPLDF. The CDR3 DNA is TGTGCCAGCTCACCACTCAGAAGCGGACAGGACCCCTTGGATTTT.

V usage is TRBV9 and J usage is TRBJ1-1; D unresolved. The V gene's germline CDR1 is SGDLS and CDR2 YYNGEE. V dropped 0 bases and J dropped 3 bases, with 9 bases sitting between them. The CDR3 contains 14 residues. The CDR3 here is CASSVDQSYTEAFF. DNA for the CDR3: TGTGCCAGCAGCGTAGACCAGTCCTACACTGAAGCTTTCTTT.

This chain connects TRBV11-3 to TRBJ2-7; 8 bases align to TRBD1. The V gene end was trimmed by 2 bases and the J gene end by 3 bases; junction bases not matched to a gene: 6. CDR3 length equals 15 residues. The germline V gene has CDR1 SGHNT and CDR2 YENEEA. CDR3 bases: TGTGCCAGCAGCTTAACAGGGGGGTGGGGCTACGAGCAGTACTTC. Translated, it gives CASSLTGGWGYEQYF.

This sequence joins TRBV7-9 and TRBJ1-2, with a possible D match to TRBD1 (5 bases). The CDR3 runs 16 residues. Per germline, CDR1 SEHNR and CDR2 FQNEAQ (reference sequence). Trimming left V 1 base short and J 5 bases short, with 17 bases between. The CDR3: CASSLVRAELGYGYTF. CDR3 DNA sequence: TGTGCCAGCAGCTTAGTCAGGGCTGAGCTTGGTTATGGCTACACCTTC.

The chain has TRBV7-2 and TRBJ1-2; D is possibly TRBD1 (5 bases). This CDR3 spans 14 amino acids. With 5 bases removed from V and 2 bases from J, the gap between germline ends came to 12 bases. Looked up from germline, CDR1 is SGHTA and CDR2 is FQGNSA. The CDR3 spells CASSPSTANYGYTF. CDR3 nucleotides: TGTGCCAGCAGCCCCTCGACAGCGAACTATGGCTACACCTTC.

CDR3 protein: CASSWDRAKLSGNTIYF. The CDR3 DNA reads TGTGCCAGCAGCTGGGACAGGGCCAAACTCTCTGGAAACACCATATATTTT. The chain recombines TRBV5-6 with TRBJ1-3, with 9 bases that match TRBD1. Germline V gene data show CDR1 as SGHDT and CDR2 as YYEEEE. The CDR3 runs to 17 residues. V was clipped by 3 bases and J by 0 bases; unmatched bases: 7.

The rearrangement links TRBV21-1 to TRBJ1-2; the table's D call, TRBD1, was not checked against the DNA. TRBV21-1 is marked as a pseudogene. This CDR3 has 17 amino acids. The CDR3 bases are TGTGCCAGCACCGATGCGGACAGGTACGAAGCTAACTATGGCTACACCTTC. This codes for CASTDADRYEANYGYTF.

The V call is TRBV11-2, the J call TRBJ2-1; 8 bases line up with TRBD2. This CDR3 has 14 residues. J lost 9 bases, V lost 2 bases, and 6 bases had no gene match. Germline CDR1 is SGHAT and CDR2 is FQNNGV. The CDR3 protein is CASSLRLASLEQFF. The CDR3 region has the DNA TGTGCCAGCAGCTTAAGACTAGCGTCGCTTGAGCAGTTCTTC.

This clone is a singleton in its sample. The chain uses TRBV7-2 and TRBJ2-7, with D unclear. Germline CDR1 is SGHTA and CDR2 is FQGNSA. The CDR3 is 13 amino acids. V shed 1 base and J shed 7 bases, with 11 bases lying between them. Written as DNA, the CDR3 is TGTGCCAGCAGCTTAGTAAATGGAGTGGAGCAGTACTTC. It translates to CASSLVNGVEQYF.

This clone has more than one count but fewer than ten. V gene TRBV19 combines with J gene TRBJ1-5; TRBD1 aligns across 7 bases. The germline V gene has CDR1 LNHDA and CDR2 SQIVND (reference sequence). With 4 bases clipped from V and 5 bases from J, the junction kept 5 bases outside the gene matches. This CDR3 region has 14 residues. CDR3 loop: CASSTGQVYQPQHF. In nucleotides, the CDR3 is TGTGCCAGTAGTACCGGACAGGTTTATCAGCCCCAGCATTTT.